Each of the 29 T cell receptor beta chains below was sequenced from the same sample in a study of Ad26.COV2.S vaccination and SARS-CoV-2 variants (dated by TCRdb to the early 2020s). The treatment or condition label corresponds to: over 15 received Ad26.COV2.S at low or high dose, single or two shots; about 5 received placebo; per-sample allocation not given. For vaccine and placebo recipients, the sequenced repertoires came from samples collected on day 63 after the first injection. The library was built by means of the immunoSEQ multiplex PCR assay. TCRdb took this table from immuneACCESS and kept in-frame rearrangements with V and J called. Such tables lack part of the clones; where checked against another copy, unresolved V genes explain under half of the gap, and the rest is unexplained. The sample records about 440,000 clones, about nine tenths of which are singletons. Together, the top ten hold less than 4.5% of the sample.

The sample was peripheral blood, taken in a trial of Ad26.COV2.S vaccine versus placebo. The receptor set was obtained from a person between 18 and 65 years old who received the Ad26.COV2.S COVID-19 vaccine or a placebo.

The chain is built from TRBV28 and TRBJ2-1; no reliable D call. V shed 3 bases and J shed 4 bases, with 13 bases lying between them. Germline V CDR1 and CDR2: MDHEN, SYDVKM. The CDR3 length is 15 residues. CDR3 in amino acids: CASSLARTRYNEQFF. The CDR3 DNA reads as TGTGCCAGCAGTTTGGCCAGAACGAGGTACAATGAGCAGTTCTTC.

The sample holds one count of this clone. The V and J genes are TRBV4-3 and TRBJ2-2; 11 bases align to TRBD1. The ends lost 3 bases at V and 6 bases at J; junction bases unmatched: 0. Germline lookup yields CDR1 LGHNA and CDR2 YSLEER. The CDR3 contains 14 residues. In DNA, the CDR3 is TGCGCCAGCAGCCAGGACAGGGGGCCCGGGGAGCTGTTTTTT. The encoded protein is CASSQDRGPGELFF.

CDR3 loop: CAISESSGTGAYEQYF. CDR3 in DNA: TGTGCCATCAGTGAGTCTTCCGGGACAGGGGCCTACGAGCAGTACTTC. The chain couples TRBV10-3 to TRBJ2-7, with 10 bases lining up with TRBD1. V dropped 0 bases and J dropped 2; count of bases not matched to a gene: 4. The CDR3 runs 16 residues. From germline, CDR1 is ENHRY and CDR2 SYGVKD.

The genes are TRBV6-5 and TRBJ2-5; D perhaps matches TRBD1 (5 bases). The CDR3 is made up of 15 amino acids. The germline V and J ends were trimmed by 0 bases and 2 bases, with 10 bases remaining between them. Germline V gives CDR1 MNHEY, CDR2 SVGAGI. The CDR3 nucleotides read TGTGCCAGCAGTTACTCGGGCTCAGGGCAAGAGACCCAGTACTTC. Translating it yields CASSYSGSGQETQYF.

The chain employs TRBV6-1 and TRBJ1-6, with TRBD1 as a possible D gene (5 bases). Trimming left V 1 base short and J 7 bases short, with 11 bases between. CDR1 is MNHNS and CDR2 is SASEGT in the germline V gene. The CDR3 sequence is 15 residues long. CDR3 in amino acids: CASSEGSQGNSPLHF. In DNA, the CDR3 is TGTGCCAGCAGTGAAGGTTCCCAGGGCAATTCACCCCTCCACTTT.

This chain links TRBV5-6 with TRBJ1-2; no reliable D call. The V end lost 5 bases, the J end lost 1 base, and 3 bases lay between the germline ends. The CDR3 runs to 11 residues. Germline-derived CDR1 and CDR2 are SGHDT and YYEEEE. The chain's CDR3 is CASRRNYGYTF. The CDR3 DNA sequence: TGTGCCAGCAGGCGTAACTATGGCTACACCTTC.

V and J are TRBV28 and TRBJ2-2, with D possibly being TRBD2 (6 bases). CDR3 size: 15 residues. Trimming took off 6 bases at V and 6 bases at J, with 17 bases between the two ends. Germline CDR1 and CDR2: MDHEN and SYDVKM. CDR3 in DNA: TGTGCCAGCAGGGGGGGAGGAGTGGGCGCCGGGGAGCTGTTTTTT. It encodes CASRGGGVGAGELFF. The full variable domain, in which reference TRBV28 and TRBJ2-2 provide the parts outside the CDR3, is DVKVTQSSRYLVKRTGEKVFLECVQDMDHENMFWYRQDPGLGLRLIYFSYDVKMKEKGDIPEGYSVSREKKERFSLILESASTNQTSMYLCASRGGGVGAGELFFGEGSRLTVL.

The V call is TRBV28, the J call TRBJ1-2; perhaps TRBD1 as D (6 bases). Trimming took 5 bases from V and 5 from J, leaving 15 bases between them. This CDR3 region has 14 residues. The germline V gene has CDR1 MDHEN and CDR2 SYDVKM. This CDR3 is CASSLSSQGYGYTF. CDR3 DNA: TGTGCCAGCAGTCTTTCGTCGCAGGGGTATGGCTACACCTTC.

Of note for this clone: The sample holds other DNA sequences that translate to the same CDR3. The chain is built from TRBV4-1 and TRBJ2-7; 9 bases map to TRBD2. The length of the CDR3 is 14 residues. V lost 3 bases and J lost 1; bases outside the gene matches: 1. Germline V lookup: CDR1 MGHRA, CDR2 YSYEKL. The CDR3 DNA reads TGCGCCAGCAGCCAGACTAGCGGATCCTACGAGCAGTACTTC. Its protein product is CASSQTSGSYEQYF.

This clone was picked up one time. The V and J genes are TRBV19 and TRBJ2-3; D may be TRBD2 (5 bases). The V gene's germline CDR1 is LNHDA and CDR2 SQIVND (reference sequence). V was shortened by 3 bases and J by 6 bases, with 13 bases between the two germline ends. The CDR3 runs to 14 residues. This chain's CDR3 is CASSMRGSVDTQYF. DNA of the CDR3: TGTGCCAGTAGTATGAGAGGGAGCGTCGATACGCAGTATTTT.

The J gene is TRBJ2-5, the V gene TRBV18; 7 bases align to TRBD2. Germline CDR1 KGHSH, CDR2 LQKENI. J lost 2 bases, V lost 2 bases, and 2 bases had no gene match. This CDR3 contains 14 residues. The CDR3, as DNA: TGTGCCAGCTCACCAGCTAGCGGTCAAGAGACCCAGTACTTC. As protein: CASSPASGQETQYF.

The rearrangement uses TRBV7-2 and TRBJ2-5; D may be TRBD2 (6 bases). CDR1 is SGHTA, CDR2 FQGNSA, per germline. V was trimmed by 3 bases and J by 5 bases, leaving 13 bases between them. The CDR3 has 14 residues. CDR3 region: CASSLGGAGETQYF. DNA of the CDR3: TGTGCCAGCAGCTTGGGCGGGGCAGGGGAGACCCAGTACTTC.

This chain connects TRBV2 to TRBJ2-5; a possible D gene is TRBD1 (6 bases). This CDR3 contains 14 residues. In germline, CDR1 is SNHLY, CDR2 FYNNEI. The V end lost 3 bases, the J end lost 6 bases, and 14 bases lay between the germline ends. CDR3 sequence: CASSDGWQGKTQYF. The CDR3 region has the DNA TGTGCCAGCAGTGACGGTTGGCAGGGGAAGACCCAGTACTTC.

The CDR3 sequence is CASSLRVDGNTIYF. The CDR3 DNA follows: TGTGCCAGCAGTTTACGGGTTGACGGAAACACCATATATTTT. V and J are TRBV27 and TRBJ1-3; D is unclear. V dropped 2 bases and J dropped 4 bases, with 9 bases sitting between them. The length of the CDR3 is 14 residues. CDR1 is MNHEY and CDR2 is SMNVEV in the germline V gene (reference sequence).

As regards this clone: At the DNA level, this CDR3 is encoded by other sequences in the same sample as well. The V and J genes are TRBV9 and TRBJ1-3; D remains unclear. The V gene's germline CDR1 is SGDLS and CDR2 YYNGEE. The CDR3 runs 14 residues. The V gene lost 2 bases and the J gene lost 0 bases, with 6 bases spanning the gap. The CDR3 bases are TGTGCCAGCAGCGTCTTGGGCTCTGGAAACACCATATATTTT. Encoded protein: CASSVLGSGNTIYF.

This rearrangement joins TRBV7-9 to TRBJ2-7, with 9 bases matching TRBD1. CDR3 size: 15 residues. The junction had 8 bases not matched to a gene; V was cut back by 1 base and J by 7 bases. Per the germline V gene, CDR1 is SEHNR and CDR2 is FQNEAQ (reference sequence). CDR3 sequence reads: CASSLVGTGNHEQYF. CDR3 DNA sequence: TGTGCCAGCAGCTTAGTTGGGACAGGGAATCATGAGCAGTACTTC.

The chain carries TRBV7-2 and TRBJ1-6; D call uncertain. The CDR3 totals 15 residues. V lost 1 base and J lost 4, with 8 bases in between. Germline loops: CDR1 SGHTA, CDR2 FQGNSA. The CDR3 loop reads CASSLGAAYNSPLHF. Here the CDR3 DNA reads TGTGCCAGCAGCTTAGGGGCGGCTTATAATTCACCCCTCCACTTT.

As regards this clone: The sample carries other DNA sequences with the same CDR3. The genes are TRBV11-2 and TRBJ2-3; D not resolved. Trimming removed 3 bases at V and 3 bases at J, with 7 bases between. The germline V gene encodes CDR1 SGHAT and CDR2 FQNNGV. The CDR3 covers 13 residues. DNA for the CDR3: TGTGCCAGCAGCTTCCCTGGAACAGATACGCAGTATTTT. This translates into CASSFPGTDTQYF.

The CDR3 is CASSVGLAGIHEQYF. The DNA for the CDR3 is TGTGCCAGCAGCGTAGGTCTAGCGGGAATCCACGAGCAGTACTTC. This chain links TRBV9 with TRBJ2-7; 9 bases align to TRBD2. The CDR3 consists of 15 residues. Germline lookup yields CDR1 SGDLS and CDR2 YYNGEE. The V segment lost 0 bases and the J segment 5 bases; nucleotides outside the gene matches: 6.

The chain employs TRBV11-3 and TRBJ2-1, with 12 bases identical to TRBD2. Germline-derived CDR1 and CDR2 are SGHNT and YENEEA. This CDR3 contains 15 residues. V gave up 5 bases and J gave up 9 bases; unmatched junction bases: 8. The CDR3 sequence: CASSKTSGGRGEQFF. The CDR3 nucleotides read TGTGCCAGCAGCAAAACTAGCGGGGGGCGGGGTGAGCAGTTCTTC.

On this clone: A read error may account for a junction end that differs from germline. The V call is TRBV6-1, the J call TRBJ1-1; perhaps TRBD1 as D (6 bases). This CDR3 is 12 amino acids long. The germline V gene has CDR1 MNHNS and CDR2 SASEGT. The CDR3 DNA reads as TGTGCCAGCAGTAAAGCCAGGGGAGAAGCTTTCTTT. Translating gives CASSKARGEAFF.

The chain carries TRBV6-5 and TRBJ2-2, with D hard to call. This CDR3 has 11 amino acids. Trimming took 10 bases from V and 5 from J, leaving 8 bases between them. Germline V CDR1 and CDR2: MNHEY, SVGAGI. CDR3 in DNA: TGTGCCATGAGTCGTACCGGGGAGCTGTTTTTT. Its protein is CAMSRTGELFF.

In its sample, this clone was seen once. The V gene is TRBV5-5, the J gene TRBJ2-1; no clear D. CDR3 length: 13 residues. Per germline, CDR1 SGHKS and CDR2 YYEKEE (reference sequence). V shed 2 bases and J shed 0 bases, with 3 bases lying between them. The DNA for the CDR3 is TGTGCCAGCAGCTTACGCTCCTACAATGAGCAGTTCTTC. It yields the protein CASSLRSYNEQFF. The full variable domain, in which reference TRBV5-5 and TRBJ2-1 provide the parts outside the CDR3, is DAGVTQSPTHLIKTRGQQVTLRCSPISGHKSVSWYQQVLGQGPQFIFQYYEKEERGRGNFPDRFSARQFPNYSSELNVNALLLGDSALYLCASSLRSYNEQFFGPGTRLTVL.

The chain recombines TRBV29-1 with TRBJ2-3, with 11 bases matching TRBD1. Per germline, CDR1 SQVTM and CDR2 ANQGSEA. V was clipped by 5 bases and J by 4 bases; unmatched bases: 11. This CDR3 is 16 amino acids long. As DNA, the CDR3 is TGCAGCGTTCGGACAGGGGGCGGAGGGTTTCCAGATACGCAGTATTTT. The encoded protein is CSVRTGGGGFPDTQYF.

For the CDR3, the DNA is TGTGCCAGCAGCTTCGAATGGGGGGGAAACTATGGCTACACCTTC. Its translation is CASSFEWGGNYGYTF. The rearrangement uses TRBV5-4 and TRBJ1-2; perhaps TRBD1 as D (5 bases). Per germline, CDR1 SGHNT and CDR2 YYREEE (reference sequence). The CDR3 sequence is 15 residues long. V lost 2 bases to trimming and J lost 2 bases, with 13 bases between them.

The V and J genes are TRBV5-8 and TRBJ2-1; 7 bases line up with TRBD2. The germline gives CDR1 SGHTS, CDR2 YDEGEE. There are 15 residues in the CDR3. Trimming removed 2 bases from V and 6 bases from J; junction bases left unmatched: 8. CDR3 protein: CASSLRIGTTNEQFF. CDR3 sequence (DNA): TGTGCCAGCAGCTTACGGATCGGGACTACCAATGAGCAGTTCTTC. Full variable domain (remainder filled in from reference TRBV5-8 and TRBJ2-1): EAGVTQSPTHLIKTRGQQATLRCSPISGHTSVYWYQQALGLGLQFLLWYDEGEERNRGNFPPRFSGRQFPNYSSELNVNALELEDSALYLCASSLRIGTTNEQFFGPGTRLTVL.

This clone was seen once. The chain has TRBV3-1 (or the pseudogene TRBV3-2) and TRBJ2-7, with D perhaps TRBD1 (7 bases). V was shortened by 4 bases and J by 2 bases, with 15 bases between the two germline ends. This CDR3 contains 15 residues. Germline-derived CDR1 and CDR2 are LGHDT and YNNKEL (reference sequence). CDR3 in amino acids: CASSPNRGGTYEQYF. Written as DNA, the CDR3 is TGTGCCAGCAGCCCCAACAGGGGAGGCACCTACGAGCAGTACTTC.

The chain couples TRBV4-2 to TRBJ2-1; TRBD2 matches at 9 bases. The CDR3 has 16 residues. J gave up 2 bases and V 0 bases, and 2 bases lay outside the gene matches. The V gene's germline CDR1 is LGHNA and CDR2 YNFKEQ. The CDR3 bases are TGTGCCAGCAGCCAAGATGCGGGAGGGCCCTACAATGAGCAGTTCTTC. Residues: CASSQDAGGPYNEQFF.

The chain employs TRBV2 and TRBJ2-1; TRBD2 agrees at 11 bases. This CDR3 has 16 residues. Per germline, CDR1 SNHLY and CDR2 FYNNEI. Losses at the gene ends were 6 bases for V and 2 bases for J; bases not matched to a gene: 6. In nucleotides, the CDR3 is TGTGCCAGCAGGGAACTAGCGGGAGTCACCTACAATGAGCAGTTCTTC. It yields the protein CASRELAGVTYNEQFF.